Described below is a single T cell receptor beta chain sequence and its context. Germline V gene data show CDR1 as SGHTS and CDR2 as YDEGEE. The CDR3 extends over 14 amino acids. The V and J ends lost 4 bases and 1 base respectively, with 11 bases between them. Using immunoSEQ multiplex PCR, the repertoire was profiled, and TCRdb retains in-frame clones only, with some absent. In the table there are approximately 65,000 clones, around 90% of which are singletons. This entry comes from a study of T cell changes during pregnancy in multiple sclerosis. The V call is TRBV5-8, the J call TRBJ1-1; D may be TRBD1 (5 bases). Material: peripheral blood, obtained in the third trimester of pregnancy. The source of this sequence is a female donor in good health, enrolled as a control in a pregnancy study. The CDR3 protein is CASSVLTGNTEAFF. The CDR3 DNA is TGTGCCAGCAGCGTGCTAACAGGGAACACTGAAGCTTTCTTT.